This T cell receptor beta chain derives from a study of cytomegalovirus exposure and HLA in healthy donors. This CDR3 is 19 amino acids long. The germline gives CDR1 SEHNR, CDR2 FQNEAQ (reference sequence). V shed 2 bases, J shed 1 base, and the junction held 14 bases outside the gene matches. Whole-study results and caveats: Researchers counted around 180 TCR beta chains as cytomegalovirus-associated. In vitro confirmation showed three CMV-associated chains to be CMV antigen specific. Later on, an analysis tied 18,000 or so TCR beta sequences to HLA alleles at 0.05 false discovery rate. Information on immune exposure was restricted to one variable (CMV serostatus).

Turning to this clone: Its specificity is unknown.

Primers: 60 Vbeta forward and 13 Jbeta reverse. TCRdb's copy holds only in-frame clones and misses some; the assay was immunoSEQ multiplex PCR. This table holds approximately 93,000 clones. The V gene is TRBV7-9, the J gene TRBJ2-5; 9 bases are a match to TRBD2. This receptor was obtained from a woman aged 25-40 years in good health and CMV-seronegative. Sequenced sample: PBMCs. As DNA, the CDR3 is TGTGCCAGCAGCTTATTGGTCGGTGGTGGACTAGCGATCCAAGAGACCCAGTACTTC. Translation: CASSLLVGGGLAIQETQYF.